These T cell receptor beta chains were read from a single sample in a study of cytomegalovirus exposure and HLA in healthy donors. Clones were read by immunoSEQ multiplex PCR, and TCRdb kept only the in-frame ones, dropping some. The data hold 150,000 to 200,000 clones, with 81% observed a single time. Sequenced input: PBMCs. These receptor sequences come from a man between 18 and 29 years old in good health and CMV-seronegative. The CDR3 runs from the conserved cysteine through the conserved F or W. A D gene is named only where the DNA matches it firmly. A row's size may be missing; if present it is once, few, many or a size class.

clone_size d_call j_call v_call cdr3_aa cdr3_nt
few NA TRBJ2-5 TRBV5-4 CASSGGTAVQETQYF TGTGCCAGCAGCGGGGGGACAGCCGTTCAAGAGACCCAGTACTTC
NA TRBD1 TRBJ1-6 TRBV5-1 CASSLGQGDNSPLHF TGCGCCAGCAGCTTGGGGCAGGGGGATAATTCACCCCTCCACTTT
few NA TRBJ2-1 TRBV4-2 CASSQEGGVTYNEQFF TGTGCCAGCAGCCAAGAGGGCGGGGTAACCTACAATGAGCAGTTCTTC
NA NA TRBJ2-1 TRBV7-2 CASSLVGIARNEQFF TGTGCCAGCAGCCTCGTGGGAATAGCGAGGAATGAGCAGTTCTTC
NA TRBD1 TRBJ2-7 TRBV9 CASSVGSTGTSYEQYF TGTGCCAGCAGCGTAGGTTCGACAGGGACCTCCTACGAGCAGTACTTC
few NA TRBJ1-5 TRBV28 CASSSRGGYSNQPQHF TGTGCCAGCAGTTCCCGGGGTGGGTATAGCAATCAGCCCCAGCATTTT
NA TRBD1 TRBJ1-6 TRBV7-2 CASSLGGGGGGNSPLHF TGTGCCAGCAGCTTAGGAGGTGGAGGGGGCGGGAATTCACCCCTCCACTTT
NA NA TRBJ2-5 TRBV27 CASSLLNSQETQYF TGTGCCAGCAGTTTATTGAACAGCCAAGAGACCCAGTACTTC
NA NA TRBJ1-5 TRBV5-6 CASSLAGGNQPQHF TGTGCCAGCAGCTTGGCAGGCGGCAATCAGCCCCAGCATTTT
NA NA TRBJ2-7 TRBV6-5 CASSYYNGGIYEQYF TGTGCCAGCAGTTACTATAACGGCGGGATATACGAGCAGTACTTC
once TRBD1 TRBJ2-2 TRBV5-1 CASSEDRVGVGELFF TGCGCCAGCAGCGAGGACAGGGTTGGGGTCGGGGAGCTGTTTTTT
once NA TRBJ2-2 TRBV6-5 CASSYSYYTGELFF TGTGCCAGCAGTTACTCGTACTACACCGGGGAGCTGTTTTTT
NA NA TRBJ2-7 TRBV9 CASSVGTHGSGEQYF TGTGCCAGCAGCGTAGGTACCCACGGTTCGGGGGAGCAGTACTTC
NA TRBD2 TRBJ2-1 TRBV15 CATFLRGDARNEQFF TGTGCCACCTTCCTCCGGGGGGATGCTCGGAATGAGCAGTTCTTC
NA NA TRBJ2-5 TRBV7-2 CASSPLAPQETQYF TGTGCCAGCAGCCCACTAGCCCCCCAAGAGACCCAGTACTTC
NA TRBD1 TRBJ2-7 TRBV7-9 CASSDRGPYEQYF TGTGCCAGCAGCGACAGGGGCCCCTACGAGCAGTACTTC
NA NA TRBJ2-7 TRBV9 CASSVGVRVREQYF TGTGCCAGCAGCGTAGGGGTCAGGGTACGCGAGCAGTACTTC
NA NA TRBJ1-2 TRBV27 CASSFRSLTNYGYTF TGTGCCAGCAGTTTTAGGTCACTAACTAACTATGGCTACACCTTC
NA TRBD2 TRBJ2-3 TRBV4-2 CASSRTKLAGTDTQYF TGTGCCAGCAGCCGAACTAAACTAGCGGGCACAGATACGCAGTATTTT
NA TRBD2 TRBJ2-1 TRBV5-1 CASSLVLAGEEPFF TGCGCCAGCAGCTTGGTTTTAGCGGGAGAAGAGCCGTTCTTC
NA TRBD2 TRBJ2-5 TRBV4-3 CASSRLAGSETQYF TGCGCCAGCAGCCGCTTAGCGGGAAGCGAGACCCAGTACTTC
NA NA TRBJ1-5 TRBV5-8 CASSFGGNQPQHF TGTGCCAGCAGCTTCGGGGGCAATCAGCCCCAGCATTTT
NA TRBD2 TRBJ2-7 TRBV5-1 CASRTLLAGGSYEQYF TGCGCCAGCAGGACACTATTAGCGGGGGGCTCCTACGAGCAGTACTTC